The entry below describes one T cell receptor beta chain. The data were produced by immunoSEQ multiplex PCR, yet TCRdb's version contains in-frame clones alone and is incomplete. The repertoire holds hundreds of thousands of clones, approximately 87% seen once, with just under 0.0095% in the top ten. CDR1 is SGHNT, CDR2 YENEEA, per germline. CDR3 size: 17 residues. Trimming removed 4 bases at V and 0 bases at J, with 19 bases between. This specimen belongs to a study of shared T cell receptors in the human thymus. This sample also belongs to another study, concerning human thymus T cells. That work adds: The people who donated were healthy Finnish babies having corrective surgery for congenital heart defects. Thymus was obtained from resections taken during corrective heart surgery. Unrelated individuals were reported by related research to share highly overlapping thymic repertoires.

This TCR came from a boy under two years old with a congenital heart defect. The V and J genes are TRBV11-3 and TRBJ2-7, with D unresolved. Input material: thymocytes. CDR3 sequence (DNA): TGTGCCAGCAGCTCCCCCCCGACTCTAAGGAGCTCCTACGAGCAGTACTTC. Encoded protein: CASSSPPTLRSSYEQYF.